A single sample is the source of the 6 T cell receptor beta chains below, sequenced in a study of early T cells in non-severe SARS-CoV-2 infection. TCRdb re-called the 5' RACE reads with MiXCR, one entry per CDR3 protein. The sample carries fewer than 75,000 distinct CDR3 sequences, more than 15% recorded once. The source was whole blood, collected at baseline. The receptors here all came from an adult who was a healthcare worker with PCR-confirmed SARS-CoV-2 infection or an uninfected control (not recorded which).

The rearrangement joins TRBV4-3 to TRBJ2-2; TRBD1 matches at 11 bases. The CDR3 sequence is 16 residues long. Germline CDR1 and CDR2: LGHNA and YSLEER. With 3 bases clipped from V and 5 bases from J, the junction kept 5 bases outside the gene matches. The CDR3 region has the DNA TGCGCCAGCAGCCAGGGACAGGGGGTAGGGACCGGGGAGCTGTTTTTT. It encodes CASSQGQGVGTGELFF.

The gene calls are TRBV6-1 and TRBJ1-1; 7 bases are shared with TRBD1. Trimming removed 6 bases from V and 10 bases from J; junction bases left unmatched: 8. This CDR3 contains 12 residues. Germline V CDR1 and CDR2: MNHNS, SASEGT. Here the CDR3 DNA reads TGTGCCAGCAGCGAAAGGGGGCTCGGAGCTTTCTTT. Protein: CASSERGLGAFF.

The rearrangement joins TRBV15 to TRBJ1-1; TRBD1 matches 9 bases. The CDR3 runs 12 residues. From germline, CDR1 is LNHNV and CDR2 YYDKDF (reference sequence). With V trimmed by 4 bases and J by 13 bases, 7 bases remained unmatched. This CDR3 reads CATSKRTGVGFF. The CDR3 DNA follows: TGTGCCACCAGCAAGCGGACAGGGGTCGGTTTCTTT.

The genes are TRBV6-5 and TRBJ1-1; D ambiguous. V was pared by 6 bases and J by 2 bases, with 7 bases between. Germline CDR1 and CDR2: MNHEY and SVGAGI. The CDR3 loop spans 12 amino acids. The CDR3 spells CASRRPNTEAFF. CDR3 nucleotides: TGTGCCAGCAGAAGGCCAAACACTGAAGCTTTCTTT.

This clonotype was counted only a few times. The genes are TRBV6-2 or TRBV6-3 and TRBJ1-5; D remains unclear. Germline V gene sequence: CDR1 MNHEY, CDR2 SVGEGT. Trimming pared 5 bases from V and 4 bases from J, leaving 6 bases between. This CDR3 has 12 residues. The CDR3: CASSESNQPQHF. Written as DNA, the CDR3 is TGTGCCAGCAGTGAAAGTAATCAGCCCCAGCATTTT.

The chain couples TRBV5-6 to TRBJ1-5; TRBD1 aligns across 7 bases. CDR1 is SGHDT, CDR2 YYEEEE, per germline. V trimming: 2 bases; J trimming: 3 bases; junction bases outside the gene matches: 5. The CDR3 has 15 residues. The CDR3 here is CASSLYDRANQPQHF. DNA for the CDR3: TGTGCCAGCAGCTTATATGACAGGGCCAATCAGCCCCAGCATTTT.